This T cell receptor (beta chain) was identified in a study of blood T cell repertoires in COVID-19. Germline V gives CDR1 SGHKS, CDR2 YYEKEE (reference sequence). Trimming cost V 1 base and J 0 bases, with 5 bases left between them. The CDR3 consists of 14 residues. Here immunoSEQ multiplex PCR was the method, and the copy in TCRdb shows in-frame clones only, minus some. This sample has hundreds of thousands of clones; around four fifths occur once, and the top ten carry 1.9%. The V call is TRBV5-5, the J call TRBJ1-3, with D unresolved. The TCR originated in a woman at least 80 years old with acute or convalescent COVID-19. Sample: peripheral blood. The CDR3 here is CASSLLSSGNTIYF. The CDR3 DNA reads TGTGCCAGCAGCTTGCTCAGCTCTGGAAACACCATATATTTT.